Each of the 9 T cell receptor beta chains below was sequenced from the same sample in a study of cytomegalovirus exposure and HLA in healthy donors. This PCR relied on a set of 60 Vbeta primers and 13 Jbeta primers. Generated by immunoSEQ multiplex PCR, the TCRdb table keeps only in-frame clones and is missing some. The sample records about 130,000 clones, roughly 70% being singletons. The specimen was PBMCs. These receptor sequences come from a man between 18 and 35 years old in good health and CMV-seropositive.

V usage is TRBV5-1 and J usage is TRBJ2-3; maybe TRBD2 (7 bases). CDR3 length: 15 amino acids. Germline V CDR1 and CDR2: SGHRS, YFSETQ. V lost 1 base, J lost 2 bases, and 11 bases lay in between. The CDR3 DNA follows: TGCGCCAGCAGCTTGTGGGGGGGCCCCACAGATACGCAGTATTTT. Protein: CASSLWGGPTDTQYF.

The chain has TRBV6-5 and TRBJ2-5, with 7 bases matching TRBD1. Matching the DNA end better, TRBJ2-7 makes the J call doubtful. The CDR3 totals 14 residues. Germline CDR1 is MNHEY and CDR2 is SVGAGI. This chain's CDR3 is CASSYSMGQSEQYF. The CDR3 DNA follows: TGTGCCAGCAGTTACTCGATGGGACAGAGCGAGCAGTACTTC.

V gene TRBV6-5 combines with J gene TRBJ2-7; D is unresolved. V was clipped by 5 bases and J by 5 bases, with 16 bases between them. The CDR3 runs to 14 residues. Germline CDR1 MNHEY, CDR2 SVGAGI. CDR3 bases: TGTGCCAGCAGTCGATCTAGAGATGCTAACGAGCAGTACTTC. Its translation: CASSRSRDANEQYF.

This chain connects TRBV5-1 to TRBJ1-4; no clear D. The CDR3 has 13 residues. The V gene lost 0 bases and the J gene lost 14 bases, with 14 bases spanning the gap. The germline V gene has CDR1 SGHRS and CDR2 YFSETQ. CDR3 protein: CASSLVRGRSLFF. CDR3 in DNA: TGCGCCAGCAGCTTGGTTCGGGGTCGTAGCCTGTTTTTT.

This clone was picked up a small number of times. V and J are TRBV7-6 and TRBJ2-1; perhaps TRBD2 as D (6 bases). Trimming removed 5 bases at V and 2 bases at J, with 13 bases between. Germline-derived CDR1 and CDR2 are SGHVS and FNYEAQ. The CDR3 loop spans 15 amino acids. The CDR3 spells CASSAGPLTYNEQFF. In DNA form, the CDR3 reads TGTGCCAGCAGCGCGGGACCCCTAACCTACAATGAGCAGTTCTTC.

A note on this clone: At one end the junction does not follow the germline gene, possibly because of a read error. This chain links TRBV28 with TRBJ2-1, with no clear D. This CDR3 contains 13 residues. Germline loops: CDR1 MDHEN, CDR2 SYDVKM. The CDR3 region is CASSLTKPFRGVF. The CDR3 DNA sequence: TGTGCCAGCAGTTTGACGAAACCATTTAGAGGAGTCTTC. The variable domain in full, with the rest retrieved from reference TRBV28 and TRBJ2-1, is DVKVTQSSRYLVKRTGEKVFLECVQDMDHENMFWYRQDPGLGLRLIYFSYDVKMKEKGDIPEGYSVSREKKERFSLILESASTNQTSMYLCASSLTKPFRGVFGPGTRLTVL.

The chain carries TRBV7-6 and TRBJ1-3; possibly TRBD1 for D (6 bases). V was trimmed by 1 base and J by 1 base, leaving 8 bases between them. The CDR3 sequence is 15 residues long. Germline-derived CDR1 and CDR2 are SGHVS and FNYEAQ. The CDR3 DNA follows: TGTGCCAGCAGCTTAGAGGGGGTGTCTGGAAACACCATATATTTT. Its translation: CASSLEGVSGNTIYF.

This clone was seen more than once but under ten times. The gene calls are TRBV5-1 and TRBJ2-3; 11 bases align to TRBD1. CDR1 is SGHRS and CDR2 is YFSETQ in the germline V gene. CDR3 length: 15 amino acids. The V segment lost 4 bases and the J segment 1 base; nucleotides outside the gene matches: 2. CDR3 residues: CASSQDRGRTDTQYF. The CDR3 DNA reads TGCGCCAGCAGCCAGGACAGGGGGCGCACAGATACGCAGTATTTT. The variable domain in full, completed from reference TRBV5-1 and TRBJ2-3, reads KAGVTQTPRYLIKTRGQQVTLSCSPISGHRSVSWYQQTPGQGLQFLFEYFSETQRNKGNFPGRFSGRQFSNSRSEMNVSTLELGDSALYLCASSQDRGRTDTQYFGPGTRLTVL.

This clone was seen more than once but under ten times. The V and J genes are TRBV5-6 and TRBJ2-5; perhaps TRBD2 as D (6 bases). Trimming removed 4 bases at V and 5 bases at J, with 6 bases between. The germline gives CDR1 SGHDT, CDR2 YYEEEE. CDR3 length equals 11 residues. The CDR3 nucleotides are TGTGCCAGCAGCCTAGCGGAGACCCAGTACTTC. As protein: CASSLAETQYF.